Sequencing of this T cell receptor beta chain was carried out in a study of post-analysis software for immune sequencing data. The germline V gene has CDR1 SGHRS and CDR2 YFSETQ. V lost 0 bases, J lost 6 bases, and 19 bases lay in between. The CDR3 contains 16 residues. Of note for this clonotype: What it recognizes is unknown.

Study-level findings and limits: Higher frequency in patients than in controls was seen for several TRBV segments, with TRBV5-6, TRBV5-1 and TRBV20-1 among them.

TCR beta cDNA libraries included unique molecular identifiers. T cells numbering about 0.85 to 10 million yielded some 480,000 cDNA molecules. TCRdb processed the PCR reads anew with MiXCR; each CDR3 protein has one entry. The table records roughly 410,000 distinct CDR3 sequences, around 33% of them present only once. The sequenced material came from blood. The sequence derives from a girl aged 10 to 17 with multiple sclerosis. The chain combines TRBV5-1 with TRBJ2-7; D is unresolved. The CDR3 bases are TGCGCCAGCAGCTTGGCCTTACGCTCAAGCCTCGGCGAGCAGTACTTC. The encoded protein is CASSLALRSSLGEQYF.